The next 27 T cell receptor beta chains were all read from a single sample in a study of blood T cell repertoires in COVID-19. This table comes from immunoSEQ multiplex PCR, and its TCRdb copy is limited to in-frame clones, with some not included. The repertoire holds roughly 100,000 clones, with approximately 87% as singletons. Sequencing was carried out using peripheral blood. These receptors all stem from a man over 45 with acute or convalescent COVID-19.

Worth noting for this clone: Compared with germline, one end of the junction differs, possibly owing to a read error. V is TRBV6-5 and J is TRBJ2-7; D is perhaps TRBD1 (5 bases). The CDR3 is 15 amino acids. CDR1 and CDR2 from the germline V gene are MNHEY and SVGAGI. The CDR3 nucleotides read TGTGCCAGCAGTCCGGTGTGGGGCGCCTCCTACGGGCAGTACTTC. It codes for CASSPVWGASYGQYF.

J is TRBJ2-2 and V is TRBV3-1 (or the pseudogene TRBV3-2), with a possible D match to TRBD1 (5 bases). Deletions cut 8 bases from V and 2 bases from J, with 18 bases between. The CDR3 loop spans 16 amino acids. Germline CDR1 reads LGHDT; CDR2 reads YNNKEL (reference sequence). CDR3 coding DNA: TGTGCCAGCTCCGCAAGGCCGCAGGGAAACACCGGGGAGCTGTTTTTT. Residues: CASSARPQGNTGELFF.

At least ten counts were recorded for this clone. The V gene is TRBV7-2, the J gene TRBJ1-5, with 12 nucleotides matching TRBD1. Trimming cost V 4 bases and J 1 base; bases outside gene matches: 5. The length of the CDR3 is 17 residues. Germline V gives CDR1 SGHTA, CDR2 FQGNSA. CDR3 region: CASSYRDRGQSNQPQHF. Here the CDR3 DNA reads TGTGCCAGCAGCTACCGGGACAGGGGGCAAAGCAATCAGCCCCAGCATTTT.

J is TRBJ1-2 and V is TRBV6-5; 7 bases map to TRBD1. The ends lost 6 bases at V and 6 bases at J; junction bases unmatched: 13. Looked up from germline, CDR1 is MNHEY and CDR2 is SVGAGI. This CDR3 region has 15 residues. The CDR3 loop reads CASRNFEGGADGYTF. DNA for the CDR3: TGTGCCAGCAGAAACTTCGAAGGGGGCGCAGATGGCTACACCTTC.

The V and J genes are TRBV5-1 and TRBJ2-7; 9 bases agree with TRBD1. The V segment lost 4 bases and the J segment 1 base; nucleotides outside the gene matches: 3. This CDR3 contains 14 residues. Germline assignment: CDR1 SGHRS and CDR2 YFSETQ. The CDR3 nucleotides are TGCGCCAGCAGCGCCGGGACAGGGTCCTACGAGCAGTACTTC. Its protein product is CASSAGTGSYEQYF.

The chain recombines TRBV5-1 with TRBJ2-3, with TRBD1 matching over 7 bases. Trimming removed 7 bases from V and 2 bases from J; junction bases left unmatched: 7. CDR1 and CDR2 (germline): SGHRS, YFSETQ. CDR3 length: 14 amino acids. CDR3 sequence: CASCRGSSTDTQYF. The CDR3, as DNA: TGCGCCAGCTGCAGGGGGTCTTCCACAGATACGCAGTATTTT.

CDR3 bases: TGCAGCGCAAGCGGGAGCTATGAGCAGTTCTTC. Its protein is CSASGSYEQFF. The rearrangement joins TRBV29-1 to TRBJ2-1, with 8 nucleotides matching TRBD2. The germline V gene has CDR1 SQVTM and CDR2 ANQGSEA. J lost 8 bases, V lost 7 bases, and 4 bases had no gene match. This CDR3 has 11 residues.

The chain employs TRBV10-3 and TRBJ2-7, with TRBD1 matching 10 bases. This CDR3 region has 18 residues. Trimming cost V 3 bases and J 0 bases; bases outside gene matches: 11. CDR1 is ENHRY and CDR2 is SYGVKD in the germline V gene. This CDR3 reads CAISDPGQGPLYSYEQYF. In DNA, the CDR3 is TGTGCCATCAGTGATCCGGGACAGGGGCCGCTGTACTCCTACGAGCAGTACTTC.

The CDR3 sequence is CASFRGPEAFF. The DNA of the CDR3 is TGTGCCAGCTTCAGGGGGCCTGAAGCTTTCTTT. The chain is built from TRBV19 and TRBJ1-1, with TRBD1 matching 8 bases. This CDR3 region has 11 residues. J lost 6 bases, V lost 9 bases, and 3 bases had no gene match. The germline V gene has CDR1 LNHDA and CDR2 SQIVND (reference sequence).

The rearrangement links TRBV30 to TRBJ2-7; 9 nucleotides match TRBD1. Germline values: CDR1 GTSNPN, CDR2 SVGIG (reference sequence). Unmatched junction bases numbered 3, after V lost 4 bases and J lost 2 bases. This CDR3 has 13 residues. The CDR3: CAWKRTGAYEQYF. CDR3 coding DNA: TGTGCCTGGAAGAGGACAGGGGCCTACGAGCAGTACTTC.

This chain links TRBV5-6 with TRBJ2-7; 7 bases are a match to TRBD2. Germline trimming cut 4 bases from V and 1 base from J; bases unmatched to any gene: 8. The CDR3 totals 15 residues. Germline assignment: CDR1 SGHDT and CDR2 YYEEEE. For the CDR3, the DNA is TGTGCCAGCAGCGCCTCGGGACTACTATCCTACGAGCAGTACTTC. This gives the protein CASSASGLLSYEQYF.

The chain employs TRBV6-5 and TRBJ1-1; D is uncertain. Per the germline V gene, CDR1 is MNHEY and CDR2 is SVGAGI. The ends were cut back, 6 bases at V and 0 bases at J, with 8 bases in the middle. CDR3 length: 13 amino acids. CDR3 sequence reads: CASSSEMNTEAFF. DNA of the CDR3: TGTGCCAGCAGCTCGGAGATGAACACTGAAGCTTTCTTT.

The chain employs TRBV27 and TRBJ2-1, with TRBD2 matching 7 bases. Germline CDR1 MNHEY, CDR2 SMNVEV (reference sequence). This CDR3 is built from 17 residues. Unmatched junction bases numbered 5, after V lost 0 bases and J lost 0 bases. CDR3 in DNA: TGTGCCAGCAGTTTATCGTTGCTAGCGGCCTCCTACAATGAGCAGTTCTTC. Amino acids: CASSLSLLAASYNEQFF.

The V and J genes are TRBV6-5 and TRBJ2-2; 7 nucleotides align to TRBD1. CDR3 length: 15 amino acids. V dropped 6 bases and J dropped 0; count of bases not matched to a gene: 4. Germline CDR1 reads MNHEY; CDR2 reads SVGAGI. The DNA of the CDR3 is TGTGCCAGCAGGGACAGGCCCACGAACACCGGGGAGCTGTTTTTT. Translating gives CASRDRPTNTGELFF.

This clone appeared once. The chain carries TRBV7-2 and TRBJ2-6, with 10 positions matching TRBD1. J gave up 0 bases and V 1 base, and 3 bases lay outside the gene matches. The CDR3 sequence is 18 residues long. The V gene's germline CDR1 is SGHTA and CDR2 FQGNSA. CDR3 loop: CASSLGQGAASGANVLTF. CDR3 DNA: TGTGCCAGCAGCTTAGGACAGGGGGCTGCCTCTGGGGCCAACGTCCTGACTTTC.

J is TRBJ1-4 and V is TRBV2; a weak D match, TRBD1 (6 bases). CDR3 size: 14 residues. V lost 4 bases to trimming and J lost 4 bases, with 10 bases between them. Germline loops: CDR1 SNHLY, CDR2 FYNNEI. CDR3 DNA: TGTGCCAGCAGTGCCCGACAGGTTAATGAAAAACTGTTTTTT. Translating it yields CASSARQVNEKLFF.

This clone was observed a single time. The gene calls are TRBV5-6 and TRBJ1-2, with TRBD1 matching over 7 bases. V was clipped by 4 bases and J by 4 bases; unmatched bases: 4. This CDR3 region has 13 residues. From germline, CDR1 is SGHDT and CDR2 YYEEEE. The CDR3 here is CASSQTGTYGYTF. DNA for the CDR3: TGTGCCAGCAGCCAGACAGGGACCTATGGCTACACCTTC. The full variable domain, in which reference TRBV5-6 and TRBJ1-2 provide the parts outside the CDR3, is DAGVTQSPTHLIKTRGQQVTLRCSPKSGHDTVSWYQQALGQGPQFIFQYYEEEERQRGNFPDRFSGHQFPNYSSELNVNALLLGDSALYLCASSQTGTYGYTFGSGTRLTVV.

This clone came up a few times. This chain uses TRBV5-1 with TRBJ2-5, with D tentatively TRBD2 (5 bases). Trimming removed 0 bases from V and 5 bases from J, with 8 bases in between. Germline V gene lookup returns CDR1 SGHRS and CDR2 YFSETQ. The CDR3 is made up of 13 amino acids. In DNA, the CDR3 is TGCGCCAGCAGCTTGGGGGGAGTTGAGACCCAGTACTTC. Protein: CASSLGGVETQYF.

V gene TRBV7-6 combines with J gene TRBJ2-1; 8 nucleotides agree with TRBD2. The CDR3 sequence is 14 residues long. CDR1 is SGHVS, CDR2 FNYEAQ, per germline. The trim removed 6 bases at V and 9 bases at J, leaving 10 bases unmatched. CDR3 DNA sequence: TGTGCCAGCAGAGGAGGGAGCGGGAGTGGTGAGCAGTTCTTC. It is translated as CASRGGSGSGEQFF.

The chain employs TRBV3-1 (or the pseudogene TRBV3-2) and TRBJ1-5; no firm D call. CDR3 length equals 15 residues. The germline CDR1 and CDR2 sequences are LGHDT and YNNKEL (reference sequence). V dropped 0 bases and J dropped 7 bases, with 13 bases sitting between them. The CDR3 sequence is CASSQDPGPNQPQHF. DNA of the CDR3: TGTGCCAGCAGCCAAGATCCGGGTCCCAACCAGCCCCAGCATTTT.

The CDR3 is CASSPGTGPSYEQYF. CDR3 nucleotides: TGTGCCAGCTCACCCGGGACAGGACCGTCCTACGAGCAGTACTTC. This sequence joins TRBV18 and TRBJ2-7, with TRBD1 matching 8 bases. Germline assignment: CDR1 KGHSH and CDR2 LQKENI. The CDR3 consists of 15 residues. With 3 bases clipped from V and 1 base from J, the junction kept 5 bases outside the gene matches.

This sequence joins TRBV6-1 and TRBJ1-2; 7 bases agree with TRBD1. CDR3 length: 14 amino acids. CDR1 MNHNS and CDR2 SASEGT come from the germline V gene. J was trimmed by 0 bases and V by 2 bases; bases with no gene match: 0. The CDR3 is CASSEQGANYGYTF. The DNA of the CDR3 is TGTGCCAGCAGTGAACAGGGGGCTAACTATGGCTACACCTTC.

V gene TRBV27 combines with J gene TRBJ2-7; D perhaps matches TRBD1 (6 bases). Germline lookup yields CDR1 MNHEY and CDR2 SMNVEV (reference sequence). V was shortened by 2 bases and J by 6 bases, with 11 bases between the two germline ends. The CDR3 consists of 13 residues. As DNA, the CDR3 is TGTGCCAGCAGTTTACGGCAGGGGCTCGAGCAGTACTTC. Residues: CASSLRQGLEQYF.

CDR3 amino acids: CASSLIQGAAGNTIYF. The CDR3 nucleotides read TGCGCCAGCAGCTTAATACAGGGGGCGGCTGGAAACACCATATATTTT. This chain links TRBV5-1 with TRBJ1-3; 9 nucleotides line up with TRBD1. After removal of 2 bases from V and 2 bases from J, the junction contained 5 bases not matched to a gene. The V gene's germline CDR1 is SGHRS and CDR2 YFSETQ. The CDR3 has 16 amino acids.

The CDR3 region is CASSIGVEGTEAFF. The CDR3 DNA follows: TGTGCCAGTAGTATCGGGGTTGAGGGTACTGAAGCTTTCTTT. The J gene is TRBJ1-1, the V gene TRBV19; D remains ambiguous. The ends were cut back, 3 bases at V and 5 bases at J, with 13 bases in the middle. This CDR3 spans 14 amino acids. The germline V gene has CDR1 LNHDA and CDR2 SQIVND (reference sequence).

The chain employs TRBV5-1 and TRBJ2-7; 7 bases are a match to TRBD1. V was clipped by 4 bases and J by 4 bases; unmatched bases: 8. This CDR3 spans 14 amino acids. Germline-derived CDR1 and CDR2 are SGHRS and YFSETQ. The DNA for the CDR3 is TGCGCCAGCAGCCTTTCCACAGGGGTGTACGAGCAGTACTTC. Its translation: CASSLSTGVYEQYF.

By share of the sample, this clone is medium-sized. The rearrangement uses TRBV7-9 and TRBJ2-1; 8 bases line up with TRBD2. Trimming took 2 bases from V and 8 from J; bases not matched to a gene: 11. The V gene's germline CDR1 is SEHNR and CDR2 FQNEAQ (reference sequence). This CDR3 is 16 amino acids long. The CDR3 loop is CASSLSRVAGLDEQFF. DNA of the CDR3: TGTGCCAGCAGCTTAAGCAGGGTAGCGGGACTCGATGAGCAGTTCTTC.